This paragraph reports one T cell receptor (beta chain). This clone showed up just once. Its antigen has not been determined. One base away there is no much larger clone; base qualities are not given. This specimen comes from a study of blood T cell repertoires in COVID-19 (dated by TCRdb to the early 2020s). At the level of the whole study: Collaborator samples came from the United States, Italy and Spain and covered acute and convalescent phases of COVID-19. The prospective study material was composed of cDNA or gDNA derived from T cells, B-cell-depleted T cells, or PBMCs. The dataset comprised deeply sampled blood TCRbeta repertoires from subjects exposed to, actively infected with, or recovered from COVID-19. The repertoires were released in a freely available public database meant as a resource for research on the immune response to SARS-CoV-2. The samples were drawn from two sources: the first 160 participants of the ongoing ImmuneRACE study, and 1,200 or so subjects contributed by 6 global collaborators. Sample metadata almost always included a de-identified subject ID, COVID-19 status, age in years and sex. HLA class I and class II types, where available, came from metadata supplied by the sample provider rather than from assay-based typing.

The immunoSEQ Assay, a bias-controlled multiplex PCR, was used to amplify TCRbeta CDR3 regions from genomic DNA. The authors' pipeline ran thus. The number of nucleated cells in each sample was estimated from the amplification of reference gene primers within the assay. To quantify the absolute abundance of each unique TCRbeta CDR3 rearrangement, sequence reads were collapsed and filtered. For each sample, productive Simpson clonality was calculated by taking the square root of Simpson's diversity index across productive rearrangements. TCRdb's version of the immuneACCESS table is confined to in-frame rearrangements and falls short of the full clone set. An unresolved V gene accounts for under half of the shortfall where checked; the remainder is of unknown origin. V, J and clone size derive from that table, while D and trimming were established from the DNA sequence. This sample gives 26,000 or so clones in total; nearly 90% of them show up just once. The ten largest clones add up to around 11% of the sample.

Points the paper makes about the study in general: How much clinical and demographic metadata was included differed by source and by participant, and the metadata was provided uncurated.

Collaborating institutions collected whole blood in K2EDTA tubes following their own protocols. Collaborator samples were shipped for TCRbeta analysis as frozen whole blood, isolated PBMCs, or DNA extracted from either sample type. The sequencing sample was made of peripheral blood. This clonotype originated in a man between 65 and 79 years old with acute or convalescent COVID-19.

CDR3 region: CASSGQGSKTEAFF. The DNA sequence reads TGTGCCAGCAGCGGACAGGGTTCTAAGACTGAAGCTTTCTTT. The chain couples TRBV7-2 to TRBJ1-1, with 8 bases aligning to TRBD1. V is trimmed back by 5 bases and J by 5 bases, and the junction contains 7 bases that no gene match accounts for. Sequences SGHTA (CDR1) and FQGNSA (CDR2) are obtained from the germline V gene. From cysteine to phenylalanine, the CDR3 is 14 amino acids long. The only DNA kept is the CDR3, 42 bases in frame from the first base.